This T cell receptor (beta chain) was captured by sequencing in a study of shared clonotypes between healthy human individuals. Study-wide findings and caveats: The low donor count limited represented genetic and exposure-history diversity.

This CDR3 has 14 amino acids. The germline V gene encodes CDR1 WNHNN and CDR2 SYGVQD (reference sequence). V lost 3 bases and J 4 bases, leaving 10 bases between the germline ends. Data came from immunoSEQ multiplex PCR; TCRdb stores just in-frame clones and leaves some out. The repertoire holds 2 million to 3 million clones, with over 85% as singletons. Comment on this clone: Its antigen is unknown.

Specimen: naive CD4+ T cells from PBMCs. This sample's subset: CD45RA+ positively selected. This clonotype was sampled from a man aged 18-30 years in good health. Some clones in this sample may be carry-over from other donors' samples. The chain has TRBV10-1 and TRBJ1-3, with TRBD1 as a possible D gene (5 bases). CDR3 loop: CASSDQGSGNTIYF. For the CDR3, the DNA is TGCGCCAGCAGTGACCAGGGTTCGGGAAACACCATATATTTT.